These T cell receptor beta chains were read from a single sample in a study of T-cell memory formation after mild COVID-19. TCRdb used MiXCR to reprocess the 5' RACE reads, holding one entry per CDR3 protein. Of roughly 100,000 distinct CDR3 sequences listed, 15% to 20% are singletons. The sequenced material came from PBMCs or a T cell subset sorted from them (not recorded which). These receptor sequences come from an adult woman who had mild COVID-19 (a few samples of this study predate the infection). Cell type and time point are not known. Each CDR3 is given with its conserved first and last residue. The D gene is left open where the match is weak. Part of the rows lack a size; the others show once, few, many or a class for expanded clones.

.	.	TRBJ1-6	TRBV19	CASSPQDSYNSPLHF	TGTGCCAGTAGTCCGCAGGACAGCTATAATTCACCCCTCCACTTT
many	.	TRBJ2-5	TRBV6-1	CASSEYGGQETQYF	TGTGCCAGCAGTGAATATGGGGGACAAGAGACCCAGTACTTC
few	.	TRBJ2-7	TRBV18	CASSSSGAGNYEQYF	TGTGCCAGCTCGTCCTCAGGGGCAGGGAACTACGAGCAGTACTTC
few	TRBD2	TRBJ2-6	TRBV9	CASSASSGLSGANVLTF	TGTGCCAGCAGTGCCTCTAGCGGTCTATCTGGGGCCAACGTCCTGACTTTC
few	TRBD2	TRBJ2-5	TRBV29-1	CSVDRQGLAGGHQETQYF	TGCAGCGTTGATCGCCAGGGGCTAGCGGGAGGGCACCAAGAGACCCAGTACTTC
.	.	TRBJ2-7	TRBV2	CASSDRLLAYEQYF	TGTGCCAGCAGTGACCGACTACTAGCCTACGAGCAGTACTTC
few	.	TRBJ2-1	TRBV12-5	CASAVGSWVPEQFF	TGTGCTAGTGCCGTCGGATCTTGGGTCCCTGAGCAGTTCTTC
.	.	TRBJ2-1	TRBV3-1	CASSQEGGYNEQFF	TGTGCCAGCAGCCAAGAGGGGGGCTACAATGAGCAGTTCTTC
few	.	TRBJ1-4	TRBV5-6	CASRTFATNEKLFF	TGTGCCAGCAGGACTTTTGCTACTAATGAAAAACTGTTTTTT
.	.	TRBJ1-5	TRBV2	CASRVGQNSNQPKHF	TGTGCCAGCAGGGTGGGACAAAATAGCAATCAGCCCAAGCATTTT
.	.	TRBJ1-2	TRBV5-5	CASSRSDSFPLLANYGYTF	TGTGCCAGCAGCCGATCGGACAGCTTCCCCCTTTTAGCTAACTATGGCTACACCTTC
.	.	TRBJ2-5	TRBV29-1	CSVHPGTVQETQYF	TGCAGCGTTCACCCTGGGACGGTACAAGAGACCCAGTACTTC
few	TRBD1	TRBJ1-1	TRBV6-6	CASSRSGTGANTEAFF	TGTGCCAGCAGTAGATCCGGGACAGGGGCGAACACTGAAGCTTTCTTT
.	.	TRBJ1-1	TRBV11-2	CASSVGRFVTEAFF	TGTGCCAGCAGCGTAGGACGGTTCGTTACTGAAGCTTTCTTT
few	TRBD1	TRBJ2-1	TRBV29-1	CSVVETGFYNEQFF	TGCAGCGTTGTGGAGACAGGGTTTTACAATGAGCAGTTCTTC
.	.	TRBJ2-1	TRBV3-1	CASSQRPDYNEQFF	TGTGCCAGCAGCCAGCGGCCCGACTACAATGAGCAGTTCTTC
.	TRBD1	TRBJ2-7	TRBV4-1	CASSQVLGQISYEQYF	TGCGCCAGCAGCCAAGTTTTGGGACAGATATCCTACGAGCAGTACTTC
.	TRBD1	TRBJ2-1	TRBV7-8	CASRPNYGQAWNEQFF	TGTGCCAGCAGACCTAACTATGGACAGGCTTGGAATGAGCAGTTCTTC
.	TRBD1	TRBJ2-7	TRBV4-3	CASSRDSTGTGSYEQYF	TGCGCCAGCAGCCGCGATTCGACCGGGACAGGGTCCTACGAGCAGTACTTC
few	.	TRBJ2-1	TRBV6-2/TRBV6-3	CASSPQTGSSYNEQFF	TGTGCCAGCAGTCCCCAGACGGGGAGCTCCTACAATGAGCAGTTCTTC
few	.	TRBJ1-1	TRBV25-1	CASSASISNTEAFF	TGTGCCAGCAGTGCCTCAATATCGAACACTGAAGCTTTCTTT
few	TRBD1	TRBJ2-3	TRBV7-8	CASSHPQGAGGTDTQYF	TGTGCCAGCAGCCACCCGCAGGGGGCGGGCGGCACAGATACGCAGTATTTT
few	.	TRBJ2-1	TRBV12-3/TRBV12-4	CASSTGRYNEQFF	TGTGCCAGCAGTACGGGGCGGTACAATGAGCAGTTCTTC
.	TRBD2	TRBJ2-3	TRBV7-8	CASSLASGGPSDTQYF	TGTGCCAGCAGCTTAGCTTCGGGAGGGCCGTCAGATACGCAGTATTTT
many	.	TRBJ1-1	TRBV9	CASSAGSQFGTEAFF	TGTGCCAGCAGCGCAGGGTCACAGTTCGGCACTGAAGCTTTCTTT
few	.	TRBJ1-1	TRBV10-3	CAARQDWGRTEAFF	TGTGCCGCAAGACAGGACTGGGGCAGAACTGAAGCTTTCTTT
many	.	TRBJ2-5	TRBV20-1	CSAYGDVVGETQYF	TGCAGTGCATACGGGGATGTAGTCGGAGAGACCCAGTACTTC
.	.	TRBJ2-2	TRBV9	CASSVAQNTGELFF	TGTGCCAGCAGCGTAGCACAGAACACCGGGGAGCTGTTTTTT
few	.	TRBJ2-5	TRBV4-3	CASSQDGSQETQYF	TGCGCCAGCAGCCAAGATGGTAGTCAAGAGACCCAGTACTTC
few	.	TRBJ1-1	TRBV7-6	CASSLGQQPNTEAFF	TGTGCCAGCAGCTTAGGACAGCAGCCGAACACTGAAGCTTTCTTT
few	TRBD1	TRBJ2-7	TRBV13	CASKRQGRSYEQYF	TGTGCCAGCAAAAGACAGGGAAGGTCCTACGAGCAGTACTTC
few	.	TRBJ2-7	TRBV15	CATSLQTDSYEQYF	TGTGCCACCAGCCTCCAGACAGATTCCTACGAGCAGTACTTC
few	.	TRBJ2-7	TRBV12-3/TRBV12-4	CASTLGGDREQYF	TGTGCCAGCACCCTGGGGGGGGACAGGGAGCAGTACTTC
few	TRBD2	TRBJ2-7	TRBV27	CASSFNYAGGISYEQYF	TGTGCCAGCAGTTTTAATTACGCGGGAGGAATCTCCTACGAGCAGTACTTC
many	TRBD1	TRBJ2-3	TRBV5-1	CASSPGQGTDTQYF	TGCGCCAGCAGTCCAGGACAGGGCACAGATACGCAGTATTTT
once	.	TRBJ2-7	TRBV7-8	CASSLPRTREVSYEQYF	TGTGCCAGCAGCTTACCGCGAACCAGGGAGGTATCCTACGAGCAGTACTTC
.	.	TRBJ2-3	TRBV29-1	CSVLQGVADTQYF	TGCAGCGTTCTCCAGGGAGTCGCAGATACGCAGTATTTT
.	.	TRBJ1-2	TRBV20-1	CSVTFVGYDGYTF	TGCAGTGTCACCTTCGTTGGGTACGATGGCTACACCTTC
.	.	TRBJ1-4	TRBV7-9	CASSLEGRANEKLFF	TGTGCCAGCAGCTTAGAGGGAAGGGCCAATGAAAAACTGTTTTTT
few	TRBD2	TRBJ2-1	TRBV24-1	CATSDPTGGEQFF	TGTGCCACCAGTGATCCGACGGGGGGTGAGCAGTTCTTC
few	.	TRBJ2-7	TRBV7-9	CASSPLAVEQYF	TGTGCCAGCAGCCCTCTGGCAGTCGAGCAGTACTTC
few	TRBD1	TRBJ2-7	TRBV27	CASSIGQGYEQYF	TGTGCCAGCAGTATCGGACAGGGGTACGAGCAGTACTTC
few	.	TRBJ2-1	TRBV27	CASSSGTQYNEQFF	TGTGCCAGCAGTTCCGGGACGCAGTACAATGAGCAGTTCTTC
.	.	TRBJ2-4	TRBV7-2	CASSSEQGLDIQYF	TGTGCCAGCAGCTCCGAACAGGGATTGGACATTCAGTACTTC
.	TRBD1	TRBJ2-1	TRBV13	CASSKGQVRDEQFF	TGTGCCAGCAGCAAAGGACAGGTGCGGGATGAGCAGTTCTTC
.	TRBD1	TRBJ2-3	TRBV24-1	CATSDGRGLADTQYF	TGTGCCACCAGTGATGGCAGGGGGCTAGCAGATACGCAGTATTTT
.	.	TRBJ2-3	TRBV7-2	CASGDPRDTQYF	TGTGCCAGCGGGGATCCACGGGATACGCAGTATTTT
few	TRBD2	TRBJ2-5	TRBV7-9	CASSPPGLAFETQYF	TGTGCCAGCAGCCCCCCGGGACTAGCTTTCGAGACCCAGTACTTC
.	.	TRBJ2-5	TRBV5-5	CASSLGDGAGETQYF	TGTGCCAGCAGCTTGGGCGACGGGGCGGGGGAGACCCAGTACTTC
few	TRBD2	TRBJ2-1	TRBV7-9	CASSRGLDNEQFF	TGTGCCAGCAGCCGGGGACTAGACAATGAGCAGTTCTTC
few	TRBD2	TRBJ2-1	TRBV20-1	CSAREPTSGVVSYNEQFF	TGCAGTGCTAGAGAGCCCACTAGCGGGGTGGTCTCCTACAATGAGCAGTTCTTC
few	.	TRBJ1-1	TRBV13	CASSLLGEWTEAFF	TGTGCCAGCAGCTTACTGGGGGAATGGACTGAAGCTTTCTTT
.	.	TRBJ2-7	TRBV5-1	CASSSRDTGSYEQYF	TGCGCCAGCAGCTCCCGGGACACCGGCTCCTACGAGCAGTACTTC
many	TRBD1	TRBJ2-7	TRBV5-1	CASSVGQGAYEQYF	TGCGCCAGCAGCGTCGGACAGGGGGCCTACGAGCAGTACTTC
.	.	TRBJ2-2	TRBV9	CASTGRAGNTGELFF	TGTGCCAGCACGGGGCGAGCGGGTAACACCGGGGAGCTGTTTTTT